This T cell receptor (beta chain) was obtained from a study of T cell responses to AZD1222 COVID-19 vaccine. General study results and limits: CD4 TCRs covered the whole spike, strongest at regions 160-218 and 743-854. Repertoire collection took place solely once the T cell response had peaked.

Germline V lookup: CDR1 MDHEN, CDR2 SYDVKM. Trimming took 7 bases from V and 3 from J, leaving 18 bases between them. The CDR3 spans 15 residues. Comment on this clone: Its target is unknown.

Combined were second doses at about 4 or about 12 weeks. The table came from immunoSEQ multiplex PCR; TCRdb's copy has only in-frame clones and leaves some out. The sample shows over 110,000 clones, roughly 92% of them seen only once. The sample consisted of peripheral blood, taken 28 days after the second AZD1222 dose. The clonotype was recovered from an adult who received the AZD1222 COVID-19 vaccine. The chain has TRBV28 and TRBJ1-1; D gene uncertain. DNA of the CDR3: TGTGCCAGCACCCCTTCCCCTCTGGGGTACACTGAAGCTTTCTTT. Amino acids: CASTPSPLGYTEAFF.